This is a list of T cell receptor beta chains from one sample in a study of cytomegalovirus exposure and HLA in healthy donors. Repertoires were generated with immunoSEQ multiplex PCR, while TCRdb's copy carries only in-frame clones and drops some. The repertoire holds about 160,000 clones, with over 65% as singletons. Sequencing used PBMCs. The receptors originated from a young man in good health and CMV-seropositive. Both conserved end residues are trimmed from each CDR3.

j_call v_call cdr3_aa
TRBJ2-5 TRBV7-2 ASSPREGFGTQY
TRBJ1-2 TRBV27 ASSPVGVGRDYGYT
TRBJ1-4 TRBV25-1 ASSEYIRGATNEKLF
TRBJ1-5 TRBV28 ASTQGGSNQPQH
TRBJ1-5 TRBV7-9 ASSSGGTGSNQPQH
TRBJ2-3 TRBV2 ASRPAGGTDTQY
TRBJ1-6 TRBV2 ASTGSGSPLH
TRBJ2-3 TRBV14 ASSSRRGAGTDTQY
TRBJ2-5 TRBV5-1 ASSLGTSGRAQETQY
TRBJ2-5 TRBV6-5 ASSYSLAVQETQY
TRBJ2-1 TRBV5-6 ASSPGTGVLNEQF
TRBJ1-4 TRBV6-1 ASRETGGNEKLF
TRBJ1-6 TRBV4-2 ASSQVRPGSSYNSPLH
TRBJ1-1 TRBV13 ASSFLGQQTEAF
TRBJ1-2 TRBV4-2 ASSNGQGKAYGYT
TRBJ1-5 TRBV2 ASSENWSSNQPQH
TRBJ1-6 TRBV7-9 ASSLHGSYNSPLH
TRBJ2-3 TRBV4-1 ASSPGRQHTDTQY
TRBJ2-1 TRBV4-1 ASSQEEHYNEQF
TRBJ1-3 TRBV11-2 ASSEGNTIY
TRBJ2-5 TRBV7-8 ASSARLGQGGETQY
TRBJ2-5 TRBV19 ASRRLAGGQETQY
TRBJ1-1 TRBV5-6 ASSLAGAPKNTEAF
TRBJ2-5 TRBV2 ASSEGIEAGTLETQY
TRBJ1-5 TRBV2 ASSGDRSRGSNQPQH
TRBJ1-4 TRBV2 ASSYADRGREKLF
TRBJ2-2 TRBV4-2 ASSQDEVGELF
TRBJ1-3 TRBV28 ASGQGNTIY
TRBJ2-3 TRBV5-5 ASSRDLRSTDTQY
TRBJ2-5 TRBV2 ASSWGLSETQY
TRBJ1-5 TRBV7-2 ASSPDRGDNQPQH
TRBJ2-1 TRBV10-3 AINAGEGEQF
TRBJ2-3 TRBV5-8 ASSSRTGRITDTQY
TRBJ2-1 TRBV4-2 ASSRQWGERNEQF
TRBJ1-2 TRBV29-1 SVETRQGDYGYT
TRBJ2-5 TRBV7-9 ASSYSGTAQETQY
TRBJ1-2 TRBV7-9 ASRGQGVSGYT
TRBJ1-2 TRBV6-5 ASTQGATNYGYT
TRBJ1-2 TRBV11-2 ASSPDRGTHYGYT
TRBJ1-1 TRBV18 ASSPRDIGQEAF
TRBJ1-1 TRBV11-3 ASSPGGFDTEAF
TRBJ2-3 TRBV5-1 ASSQDGLAGITDTQY
TRBJ2-2 TRBV18 ASSPGQGQTGELF